This TCR beta chain came from a study of a mutant IDH1 vaccine in newly diagnosed glioma (dated by TCRdb to the early 2020s). General notes on the study: The roughly 33 treated patients were approximately 62% male and about 38% female, with a mean age of roughly 42 years. Before enrollment, most patients had been given radiochemotherapy with temozolomide as standard therapy, while the rest had received either radiotherapy alone or temozolomide alone. Peripheral blood samples were drawn at six visits, namely V03 (baseline), V05, V07, V10, V12 and V13. Longitudinal TCRB deep sequencing was performed for fewer than 30 treated patients wherever samples were available for exploratory analyses.

This sample's time point label indicates: baseline, week 1 (first vaccination visit). The treatment or condition label, as the study defines it: pre-vaccination baseline after standard-of-care therapy. The donors had newly diagnosed IDH1-mutant astrocytomas of WHO grade 3 or 4 that showed loss of nuclear ATRX. The samples were drawn from NOA16, a multicentre, single-arm, open-label phase I trial in Germany that tested a mutant IDH1 peptide vaccine in humans for the first time. Blood drawn at visit V03 was used as the baseline sample for immunogenicity testing. Genomic DNA for TCRB sequencing was extracted from EDTA blood using the DNeasy Blood and Tissue Kit. Paper-wide results and their limitations: Pseudoprogression appeared unrelated to alterations in the top peripheral T cell clonotypes detected by TCRB sequencing. Immune responses induced by the vaccine were seen in around 93% of patients across multiple MHC alleles. The authors stated that sample limitations prevented analyses of patient blood samples from being reproduced. Selection of PBMC samples for TCRB deep sequencing was based on availability.

Receptor libraries were prepared by the immunoSEQ multiplex PCR assay. Rearranged TCR beta chain sequences were amplified with the hsTCRB Kit following the manufacturer's protocol. TCRB libraries were sequenced on an Illumina MiSeq. In the source study's methods: Demultiplexing, trimming and gene mapping were performed with the kit vendor's proprietary platform. TCRdb provides this immuneACCESS table in a form limited to in-frame rearrangements. Some clones are lacking; in checked studies, under half of them reflect an unresolved V gene, and why the rest are absent is not known. D and trimming come from the DNA, and the V and J calls and clone size come from that table. The sample table lists about 50,000 clones, 80% to 90% of them with a count of one. The leading ten clones occupy approximately 2.5% of the sample. On this clone itself: Its antigen is not yet known. Base qualities are not at hand, and no much larger clone is one base apart.

From the germline V gene, CDR1 is MGHRA and CDR2 is YSYEKL. Counted from cysteine to phenylalanine, this CDR3 has 12 amino acids. The CDR3 DNA has 36 bases and is translated from base 1. Trimming takes 3 bases from V and 4 bases from J, and the germline ends sit 6 bases apart. This receptor was identified in a man aged 40-49 years with glioma. The chain employs TRBV4-1 and TRBJ2-5, with no confident D gene call. Sequencing was performed on PBMCs, taken from a glioma patient treated with radiotherapy, temozolomide or both. For the CDR3, the sequence is CASSQPLETQYF. Here is the DNA: TGCGCCAGCAGCCAGCCTCTAGAGACCCAGTACTTC.